A selection of T cell receptor beta chains follows, all from one sample in a study of T-cell reconstitution after alpha-beta-depleted transplantation in children. In TCRdb, the PCR reads were re-called with MiXCR into one record per CDR3 protein. The top ten hold 2% to 2.5% of the sample, which has fewer than 700,000 distinct CDR3 sequences, 13% seen once. Material: PBMCs, mostly from graft donor cells, obtained 360 days after TCRalphabeta/CD19-depleted stem cell transplant. These receptors came from a male patient between 10 and 17 years old who had a stem cell transplant for acute myeloid leukemia, so the T cells may come from the graft donor. The CDR3 runs from the conserved cysteine through the conserved F or W. Fields, in order: V gene, J gene, clone size, D gene, CDR3 DNA, CDR3 protein. A D gene is named only where the DNA matches it firmly. Expanded clones are given a class, and other clones once, few, many or no size at all.

>TRBV12-3/TRBV12-4|TRBJ2-3|many|TRBD2
TGTGCCAGCAGTCCCGAGGGACTAGCGGGAGGAGATACGCAGTATTTT
CASSPEGLAGGDTQYF
>TRBV21-1|TRBJ2-7|.|.
TGTGCCAGCAGCAAAGTACCGACACCTGACTCCTACGAGCAGTACTTC
CASSKVPTPDSYEQYF
>TRBV4-1|TRBJ2-1|.|.
TGCGCCAGCAGCCAAGAGCGGGGGACAAAACCTTCCTCCGTCTACAATGAGCAGTTCTTC
CASSQERGTKPSSVYNEQFF
>TRBV14|TRBJ1-3|.|.
TGTGCCAGCAGCCAGCCGGCGGGCGGAAACACCATATATTTT
CASSQPAGGNTIYF
>TRBV5-1|TRBJ2-1|few|TRBD2
TGCGCCAGCACTGGATGGACTAGCGGGACCAATGAGCAGTTCTTC
CASTGWTSGTNEQFF
>TRBV20-1|TRBJ2-1|few|TRBD2
TGCAGTGCTAGTCACCCGGGACTAGCAGATGAGCAGTTCTTC
CSASHPGLADEQFF
>TRBV4-3|TRBJ2-7|.|TRBD1
TGCGCCAGCAGTCCCGGGACAGGGGCCCTAGGGGAGCAGTACTTC
CASSPGTGALGEQYF
>TRBV20-1|TRBJ2-3|many|.
TGCAGTGCTAGAGACAAGAGGGCCTCTAGCACAGATACGCAGTATTTT
CSARDKRASSTDTQYF
>TRBV19|TRBJ2-5|.|.
TGTGCCAGTAGTGGCCTAAGCGGGTCCCTTCAAGAGACCCAGTACTTC
CASSGLSGSLQETQYF
>TRBV14|TRBJ2-1|few|TRBD2
TGTGCCAGCAGCCAAGATGAGGGACTAGCCGACAATGAGCAGTTCTTC
CASSQDEGLADNEQFF
>TRBV18|TRBJ2-3|few|TRBD2
TGTGCCAGCTCACCGGGACTAGCGGGGACTACCGGGCCGCGGCAGTATTTT
CASSPGLAGTTGPRQYF
>TRBV9|TRBJ2-3|many|TRBD2
TGTGCCAGCAGCGTTAGCGGGAGGATAACAGATACGCAGTATTTT
CASSVSGRITDTQYF
>TRBV24-1|TRBJ2-2|few|TRBD2
TGTGCCACCAGTGATTCCAGCGGGAGATCGGTCACCGGGGAGCTGTTTTTT
CATSDSSGRSVTGELFF
>TRBV15|TRBJ1-5|.|.
TGTGCCACCAGCAGAGATGGGCTCTTTAATCAGCCCCAGCATTTT
CATSRDGLFNQPQHF
>TRBV29-1|TRBJ2-1|.|TRBD2
TGCAGCGTTTTGGGGGAGGGCCTGGGGAATGAGCAGTTCTTC
CSVLGEGLGNEQFF
>TRBV7-3|TRBJ2-3|few|TRBD1
TGTGCCAGCAGCTTACGAGGGGGCCCATCATCAGATACGCAGTATTTT
CASSLRGGPSSDTQYF
>TRBV2|TRBJ2-5|few|.
TGTGCCAGCAGTCCTAGCCCGAGGACCCAGTACTTC
CASSPSPRTQYF
>TRBV9|TRBJ2-2|few|.
TGTGCCAGCAGCGTAGGAAGGACCGGGGAGCTGTTTTTT
CASSVGRTGELFF
>TRBV4-3|TRBJ1-1|.|TRBD1
TGCGCCAGCAGCCAAGCAGGGGGGCTCACTGAAGCTTTCTTT
CASSQAGGLTEAFF
>TRBV7-2|TRBJ2-1|.|TRBD2
TGTGCCAGCAGCCCCCGACTAGCGGGGAGGGAGCAGTTCTTC
CASSPRLAGREQFF
>TRBV28|TRBJ1-6|.|.
TGTGCCAGCAGTCCCCGGGAGGGGCGAAATAATTCACCCCTCCACTTT
CASSPREGRNNSPLHF
>TRBV10-3|TRBJ2-2|.|TRBD1
TGTGCCATCAGTGTATCAACCGGGACAGGTGGAACCGGGGAGCTGTTTTTT
CAISVSTGTGGTGELFF
>TRBV12-3/TRBV12-4|TRBJ1-4|many|TRBD1
TGTGCCAGCAGTTTACGGACAGGCGTTCCTAATGAAAAACTGTTTTTT
CASSLRTGVPNEKLFF
>TRBV7-3|TRBJ2-7|.|TRBD2
TGTGCCAGCAGCTTATACGCTAGCGGGAGGATCTACGAGCAGTACTTC
CASSLYASGRIYEQYF
>TRBV4-3|TRBJ2-3|.|TRBD2
TGCGCCAGCAGCCAAGATGGGGGAGGAGCGGGAGTTGATACGCAGTATTTT
CASSQDGGGAGVDTQYF
>TRBV7-2|TRBJ2-7|many|.
TGTGCCAGCAGCTTAGTGGGAATGCTTTACGAGCAGTACTTC
CASSLVGMLYEQYF
>TRBV4-2|TRBJ1-6|.|.
TGTGCCAGCATGGTGGGCAGGGGCGTACCACCCCTCCACTTT
CASMVGRGVPPLHF
>TRBV7-2|TRBJ2-3|.|.
TGTGCCAGCAGCCGAGCCAGCTATGGTACGCAGTATTTT
CASSRASYGTQYF
>TRBV6-5|TRBJ2-7|few|TRBD1
TGTGCCAGCAGTTTACTTTCGGGACAGGGGTCCGAGCAGTACTTC
CASSLLSGQGSEQYF
>TRBV27|TRBJ2-1|few|.
TGTGCCAGCGGAGCGCCATTCGATGAGCAGTTCTTC
CASGAPFDEQFF
>TRBV10-3|TRBJ2-2|.|TRBD1
TGTGCCACGGCCTTAGTAGGGGGCGCGTACACCGGGGAGCTGTTTTTT
CATALVGGAYTGELFF
>TRBV29-1|TRBJ2-7|few|.
TGCAGCGTTGAAGGGACAGACTCCTACGAGCAGTACTTC
CSVEGTDSYEQYF
>TRBV29-1|TRBJ2-5|.|TRBD1
TGCAGCGTTGAGGGACAGGGACAAAAAGAGACCCAGTACTTC
CSVEGQGQKETQYF
>TRBV6-5|TRBJ2-5|.|.
TGTGCCAGCAGTACTCAACCGGGGCGCCAAGAGACCCAGTACTTC
CASSTQPGRQETQYF
>TRBV5-6|TRBJ2-2|.|.
TGTGCCAGCAGAGGAACAGACTACACCGGGGAGCTGTTTTTT
CASRGTDYTGELFF
>TRBV4-3|TRBJ2-7|few|.
TGCGCCAGCAGCCAGGGTTTAGGGGCAGGGCCCTACGAGCAGTACTTC
CASSQGLGAGPYEQYF
>TRBV5-1|TRBJ1-5|few|.
TGCGCCAGCAGCCCCGGACTTGTCTCGCCGAATCAGCCCCAGCATTTT
CASSPGLVSPNQPQHF
>TRBV28|TRBJ2-3|.|.
TGTGCCAGCTTAGGCCGACCGACCGCCGGAACGCAGTATTTT
CASLGRPTAGTQYF
>TRBV5-1|TRBJ2-2|many|TRBD2
TGCGCCAGCAGCTCAAGACTAAGCGGGGGCCCCAGGACCGGGGAGCTGTTTTTT
CASSSRLSGGPRTGELFF
>TRBV20-1|TRBJ2-5|few|.
TGCAGTGTGATGATGGACAACCAAGAGACCCAGTACTTC
CSVMMDNQETQYF
>TRBV4-3|TRBJ2-5|many|.
TGCGCCAGCAGCCAAGATTTGGCGGGCCTCCGGGAGACCCAGTACTTC
CASSQDLAGLRETQYF
>TRBV20-1|TRBJ2-5|.|.
TGCAGTGCTAGAGATCGATTAGCGGAGACCCAAGAGACCCAGTACTTC
CSARDRLAETQETQYF
>TRBV2|TRBJ2-7|.|TRBD1
TGTGCCAGCAGAGACAGGGGTATCACCTACTACGAGCAGTACTTC
CASRDRGITYYEQYF
>TRBV2|TRBJ2-7|few|TRBD2
TGTGCCATCACGAAGCGGGAGGCATCCTACGAGCAGTACTTC
CAITKREASYEQYF
>TRBV4-3|TRBJ2-7|few|TRBD1
TGCGCCAGCAGCCACTTCCTGGACAGGGGGAGCCACGAGCAGTACTTC
CASSHFLDRGSHEQYF
>TRBV29-1|TRBJ1-1|.|TRBD1
TGCAGCGTTGGTAGGACAGGGCGTCCCACTGAAGCTTTCTTT
CSVGRTGRPTEAFF
>TRBV5-5|TRBJ2-2|.|.
TGTGCCAGCAGCCCAGGGGTTACCGGGGAGCTGTTTTTT
CASSPGVTGELFF
>TRBV4-2|TRBJ2-2|few|TRBD2
TGTGCCAGCAGCCAAGATGGGCTAGCGGGAAGCGCCGGGGAGCTGTTTTTT
CASSQDGLAGSAGELFF
>TRBV24-1|TRBJ1-1|.|.
TGTGCCACCAGTGAGCCTGGATCGAACACTGAAGCTTTCTTT
CATSEPGSNTEAFF